This entry concerns a single TCR beta chain. The data are from a study of blood T cell repertoires in COVID-19. The V and J ends lost 0 bases and 3 bases respectively, with 6 bases between them. Germline V gene data show CDR1 as MDHEN and CDR2 as SYDVKM. This CDR3 contains 14 residues. Sequencing was performed with immunoSEQ multiplex PCR; in TCRdb, only in-frame clones are kept and a portion is missing. The table lists roughly 400,000 clones, 85% to 90% of them singletons. The sequenced sample consisted of PBMCs or T cells enriched from blood (not recorded which). The V call is TRBV28, the J call TRBJ1-3; D possibly corresponds to TRBD1 (6 bases). The sequence was obtained from a woman aged 45-65 years who had recovered from COVID-19. As DNA, the CDR3 is TGTGCCAGCAGTTTATGGGACAGTGGAAACACCATATATTTT. This codes for CASSLWDSGNTIYF. Together with reference TRBV28 and TRBJ1-3, the CDR3 gives the full variable domain: DVKVTQSSRYLVKRTGEKVFLECVQDMDHENMFWYRQDPGLGLRLIYFSYDVKMKEKGDIPEGYSVSREKKERFSLILESASTNQTSMYLCASSLWDSGNTIYFGEGSWLTVV.